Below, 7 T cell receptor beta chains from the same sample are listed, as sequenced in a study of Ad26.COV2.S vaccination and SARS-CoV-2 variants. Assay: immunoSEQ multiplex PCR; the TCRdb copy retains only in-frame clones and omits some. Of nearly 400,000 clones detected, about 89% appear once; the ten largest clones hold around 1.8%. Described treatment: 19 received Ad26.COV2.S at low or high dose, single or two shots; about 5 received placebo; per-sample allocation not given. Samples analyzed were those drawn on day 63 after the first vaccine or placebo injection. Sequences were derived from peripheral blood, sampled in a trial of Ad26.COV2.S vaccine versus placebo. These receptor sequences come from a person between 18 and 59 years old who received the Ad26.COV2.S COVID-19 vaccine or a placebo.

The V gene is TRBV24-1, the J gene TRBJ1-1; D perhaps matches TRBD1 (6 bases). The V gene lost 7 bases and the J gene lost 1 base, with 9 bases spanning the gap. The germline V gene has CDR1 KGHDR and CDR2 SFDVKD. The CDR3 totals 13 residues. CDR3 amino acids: CATRGGGNTEAFF. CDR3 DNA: TGTGCCACCAGAGGGGGGGGGAACACTGAAGCTTTCTTT.

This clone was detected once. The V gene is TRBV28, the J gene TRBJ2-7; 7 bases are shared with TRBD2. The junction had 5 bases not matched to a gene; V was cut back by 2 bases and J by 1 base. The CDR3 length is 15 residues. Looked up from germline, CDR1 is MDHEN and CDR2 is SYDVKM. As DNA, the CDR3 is TGTGCCAGCAGTTTAGCGGCTAGCGGATCCTACGAGCAGTACTTC. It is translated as CASSLAASGSYEQYF.

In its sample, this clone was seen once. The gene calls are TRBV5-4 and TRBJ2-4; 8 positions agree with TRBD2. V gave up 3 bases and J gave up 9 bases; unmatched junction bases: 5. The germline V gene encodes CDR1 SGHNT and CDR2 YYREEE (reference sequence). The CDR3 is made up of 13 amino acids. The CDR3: CASSSAGGGIQYF. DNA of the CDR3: TGTGCCAGCAGCTCGGCGGGAGGCGGCATTCAGTACTTC.

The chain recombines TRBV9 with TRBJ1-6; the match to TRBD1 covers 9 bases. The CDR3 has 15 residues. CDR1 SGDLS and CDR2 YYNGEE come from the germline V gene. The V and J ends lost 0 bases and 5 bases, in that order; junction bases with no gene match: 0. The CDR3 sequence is CASSVGTGDNSPLHF. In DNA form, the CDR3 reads TGTGCCAGCAGCGTAGGGACAGGGGATAATTCACCCCTCCACTTT.

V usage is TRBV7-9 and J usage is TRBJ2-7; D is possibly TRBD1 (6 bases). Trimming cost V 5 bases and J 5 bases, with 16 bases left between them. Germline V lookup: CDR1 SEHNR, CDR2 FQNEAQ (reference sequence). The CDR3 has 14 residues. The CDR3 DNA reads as TGTGCCAGCAGCCCGACGACAGGCCGCGACGAGCAGTACTTC. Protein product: CASSPTTGRDEQYF.

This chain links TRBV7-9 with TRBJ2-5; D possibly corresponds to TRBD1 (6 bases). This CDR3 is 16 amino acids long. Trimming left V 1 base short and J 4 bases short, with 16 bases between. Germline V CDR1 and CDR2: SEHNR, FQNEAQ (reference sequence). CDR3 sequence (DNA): TGTGCCAGCAGCTTAGTTGGGCTGGGGGCAGGAGAGACCCAGTACTTC. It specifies CASSLVGLGAGETQYF.

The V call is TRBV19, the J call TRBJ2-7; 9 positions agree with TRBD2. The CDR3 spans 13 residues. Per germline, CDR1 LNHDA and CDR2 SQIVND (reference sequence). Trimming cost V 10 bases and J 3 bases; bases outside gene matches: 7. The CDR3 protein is CATSTSGVYEQYF. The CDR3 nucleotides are TGTGCCACTTCGACTAGCGGCGTCTACGAGCAGTACTTC.